This T cell receptor (beta chain) derives from a study of naive and memory T cell subsets (dated by TCRdb to the late 2010s). Regarding the research as a whole: The figure summarizing these samples reported roughly 10 blood donors, 7 tuberculin skin test biopsies and 3 saline control biopsies. PCR2 was typically a SYBR Green qPCR stopped at a set threshold; low-input samples could instead use end-point PCR (around 6 cycles).

The paper as a whole reports these results and caveats: The RNA-based method was acknowledged as potentially sensitive to TCR transcript changes with T cell activation and differentiation.

For whole blood analysis, more than 2 ml of peripheral blood was drawn from adult healthy volunteers into Tempus tubes, and RNA was extracted according to the manufacturer's instructions. The study reported a robust and sensitive protocol to amplify, sequence and analyze TCRs, based on 3' ligation of a UMI-containing oligonucleotide to TCR cDNA. Total RNA was treated with RQ1 DNase, without cell sorting, prior to reverse transcription, with an input of roughly 1 to 1000 ng being targeted. Libraries were prepared from skin biopsies and whole blood so that pipeline robustness could be tested in samples in which T cells form a minority population. This clonotype has ten or more counts. No antigen is known for it. Per-base qualities were not stored, and no clone one base away is much larger. To prepare the library, 5' RACE was applied. TCR RNA was reverse transcribed with SuperScript IV using alpha and beta constant region primers for the blood and skin samples. The ligated cDNA was amplified by four rounds of PCR, in which nested alpha and beta constant region primers were used together with the SP2 primer. T4 RNA ligase 1 was used to ligate an oligonucleotide containing the Illumina SP2 primer and a UMI to the 3' end of the cDNA. To prevent hairpin formation, the 12-nucleotide UMI was made up of two random hexamers with an eight-base spacer between them. From the second PCR onward, TCR alpha and beta chain libraries were processed separately, and dual indexing was applied for multiplexing. After pooling, the indexed libraries were analyzed by capillary electrophoresis and sequenced on either an Illumina MiSeq or NextSeq. PhiX DNA at about 4.5-8% was spiked into libraries to increase base diversity and improve cluster recognition. For the original study's pipeline: UMIs were extracted from read 2 by Demultiplexor and combined with the TCR sequence from read 1, and reads were split according to sample indices. V and J genes and V-J junctions were identified by Decombinator, which gave every TCR a five-part identifier that included V and J deletions. UMIs were used by Collapsinator to correct sequencing errors and PCR amplification heterogeneity, so that a UMI-based abundance was obtained for each TCR. CDR3Translator converted identifiers to nucleotide sequence, translated to amino acids, and extracted CDR3 regions using terminal motifs. After normalization to the amount of input RNA, the error-corrected alpha and beta TCR counts from blood and from skin were compared. TCRdb handled the public reads itself, with Q25 trimming in fastp and clone calling in MiXCR, and kept productive beta chains. Entries are consolidated by CDR3 protein sequence, retaining the most common genes and DNA. The V and J calls here are based on TCRdb, not the publication. The sample data list about 20,000 distinct CDR3 sequences, and roughly 4% of these were observed just once. The biggest ten clones account for under 9% of the sample.

From a lookup of the germline V gene, CDR1 and CDR2 are SQVTM and ANQGSEA. Including cysteine and phenylalanine, the CDR3 has 15 amino acids. CDR3 DNA only is kept here, 45 bases in frame from base 1. V trim: 2 bases; J trim: 11 bases; unmatched bases: 16. The TCR originated in a male donor in good health. In this chain, TRBV29-1 is recombined with TRBJ1-2, and TRBD1 aligns with 8 junction nucleotides. The nucleotides are TGCAGCGTTGAAATTAGACACCGGGACAGGTTTGGGTACACCTTC. It translates to CSVEIRHRDRFGYTF.